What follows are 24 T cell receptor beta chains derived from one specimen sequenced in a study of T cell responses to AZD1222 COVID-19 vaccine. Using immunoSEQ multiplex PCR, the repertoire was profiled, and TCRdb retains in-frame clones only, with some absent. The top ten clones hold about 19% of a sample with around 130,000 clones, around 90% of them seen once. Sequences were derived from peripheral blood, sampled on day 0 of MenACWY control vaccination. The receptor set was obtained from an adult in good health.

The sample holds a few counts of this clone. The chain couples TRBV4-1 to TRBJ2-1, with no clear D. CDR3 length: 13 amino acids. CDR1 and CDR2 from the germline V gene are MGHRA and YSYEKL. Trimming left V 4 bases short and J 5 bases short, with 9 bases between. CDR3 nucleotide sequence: TGCGCCAGCAGCCTAGACTTCAACAATGAGCAGTTCTTC. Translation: CASSLDFNNEQFF.

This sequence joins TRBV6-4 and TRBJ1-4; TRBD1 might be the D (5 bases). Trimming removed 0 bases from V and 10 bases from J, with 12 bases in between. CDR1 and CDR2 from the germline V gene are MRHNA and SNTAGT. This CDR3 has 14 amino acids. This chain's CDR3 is CASSDSIGAGKLFF. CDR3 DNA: TGTGCCAGCAGTGACTCAATCGGGGCGGGAAAACTGTTTTTT.

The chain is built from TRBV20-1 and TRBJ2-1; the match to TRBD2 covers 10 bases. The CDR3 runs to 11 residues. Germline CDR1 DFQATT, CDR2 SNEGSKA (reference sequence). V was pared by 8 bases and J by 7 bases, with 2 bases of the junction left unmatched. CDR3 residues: CSSGRGNEQFF. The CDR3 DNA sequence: TGCAGTAGCGGGAGGGGGAATGAGCAGTTCTTC.

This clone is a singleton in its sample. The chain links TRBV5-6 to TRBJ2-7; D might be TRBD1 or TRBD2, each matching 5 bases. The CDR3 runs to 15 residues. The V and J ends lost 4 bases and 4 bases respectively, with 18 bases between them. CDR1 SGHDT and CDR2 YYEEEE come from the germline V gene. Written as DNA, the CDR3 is TGTGCCAGCAGCGAGGGCCCCGGGGCAGCGTACGAGCAGTACTTC. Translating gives CASSEGPGAAYEQYF. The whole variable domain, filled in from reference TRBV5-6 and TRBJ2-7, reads DAGVTQSPTHLIKTRGQQVTLRCSPKSGHDTVSWYQQALGQGPQFIFQYYEEEERQRGNFPDRFSGHQFPNYSSELNVNALLLGDSALYLCASSEGPGAAYEQYFGPGTRLTVT.

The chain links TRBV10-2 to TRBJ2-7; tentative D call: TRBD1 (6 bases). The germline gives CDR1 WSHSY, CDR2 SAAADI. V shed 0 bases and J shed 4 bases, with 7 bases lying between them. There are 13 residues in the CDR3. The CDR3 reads CASSESRGYEQYF. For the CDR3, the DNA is TGCGCCAGCAGTGAGTCTAGGGGGTACGAGCAGTACTTC.

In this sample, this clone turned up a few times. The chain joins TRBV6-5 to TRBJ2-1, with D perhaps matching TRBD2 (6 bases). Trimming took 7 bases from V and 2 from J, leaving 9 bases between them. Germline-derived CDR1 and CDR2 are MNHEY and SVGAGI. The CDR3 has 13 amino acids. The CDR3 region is CASTPSAYNEQFF. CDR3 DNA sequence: TGTGCCAGCACCCCTAGCGCCTACAATGAGCAGTTCTTC.

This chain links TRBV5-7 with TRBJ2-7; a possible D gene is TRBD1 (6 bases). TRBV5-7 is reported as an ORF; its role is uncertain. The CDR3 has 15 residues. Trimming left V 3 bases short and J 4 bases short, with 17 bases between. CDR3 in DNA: TGTGCCAGCAGCTCCTTAACCCAGGGGATTTACGAGCAGTACTTC. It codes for CASSSLTQGIYEQYF.

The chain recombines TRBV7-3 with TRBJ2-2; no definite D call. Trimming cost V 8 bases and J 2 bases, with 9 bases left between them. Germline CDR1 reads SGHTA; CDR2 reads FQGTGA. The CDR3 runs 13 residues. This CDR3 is CASGETNTGELFF. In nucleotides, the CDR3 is TGTGCCAGCGGGGAAACCAACACCGGGGAGCTGTTTTTT.

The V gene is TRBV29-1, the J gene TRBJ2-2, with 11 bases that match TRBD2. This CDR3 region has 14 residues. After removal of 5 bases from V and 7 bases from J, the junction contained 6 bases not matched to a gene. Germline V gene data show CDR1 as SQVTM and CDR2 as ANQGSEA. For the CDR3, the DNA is TGCAGCGTTTTAGCGGGAGGGCATGGCGGGGAGCTGTTTTTT. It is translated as CSVLAGGHGGELFF.

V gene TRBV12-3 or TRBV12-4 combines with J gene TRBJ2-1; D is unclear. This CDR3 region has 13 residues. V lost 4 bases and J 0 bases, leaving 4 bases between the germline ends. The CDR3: CASSSSSYNEQFF. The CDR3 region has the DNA TGTGCCAGCAGTTCAAGCTCCTACAATGAGCAGTTCTTC.

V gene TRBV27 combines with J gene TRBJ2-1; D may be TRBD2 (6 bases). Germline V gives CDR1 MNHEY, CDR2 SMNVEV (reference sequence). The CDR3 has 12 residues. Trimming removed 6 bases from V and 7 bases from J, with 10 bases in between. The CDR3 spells CASRFRGNEQFF. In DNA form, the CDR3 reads TGTGCCAGCAGATTCCGGGGGAATGAGCAGTTCTTC.

The CDR3 is CASSLALGGSEQFF. CDR3 DNA: TGTGCCAGCAGCTTAGCCTTAGGTGGCTCTGAGCAGTTCTTC. The chain has TRBV7-2 and TRBJ2-1; D remains unclear. CDR3 size: 14 residues. The germline V and J ends were trimmed by 0 bases and 9 bases, with 12 bases remaining between them. Germline CDR1 SGHTA, CDR2 FQGNSA. The full variable domain, with the rest looked up from reference TRBV7-2 and TRBJ2-1, is GAGVSQSPSNKVTEKGKDVELRCDPISGHTALYWYRQSLGQGLEFLIYFQGNSAPDKSGLPSDRFSAERTGGSVSTLTIQRTQQEDSAVYLCASSLALGGSEQFFGPGTRLTVL.

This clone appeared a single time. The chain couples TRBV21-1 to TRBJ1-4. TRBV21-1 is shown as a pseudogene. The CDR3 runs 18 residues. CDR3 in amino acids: CASSKDEEDLQRNEKLFF. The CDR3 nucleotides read TGTGCCAGCAGCAAAGATGAGGAGGACCTTCAAAGAAATGAAAAACTGTTTTTT.

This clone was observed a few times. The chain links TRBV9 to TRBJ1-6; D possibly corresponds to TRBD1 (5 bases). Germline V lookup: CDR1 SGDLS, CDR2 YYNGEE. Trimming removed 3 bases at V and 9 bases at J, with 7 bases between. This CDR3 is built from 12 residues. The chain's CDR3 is CASSAGSSPLHF. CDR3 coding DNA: TGTGCCAGCAGCGCAGGGAGTTCACCCCTCCACTTT.

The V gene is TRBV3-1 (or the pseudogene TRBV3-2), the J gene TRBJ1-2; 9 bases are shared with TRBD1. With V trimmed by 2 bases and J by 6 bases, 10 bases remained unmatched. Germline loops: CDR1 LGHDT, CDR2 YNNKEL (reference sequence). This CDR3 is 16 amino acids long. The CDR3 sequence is CASSQRRGQGSDGYTF. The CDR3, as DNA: TGTGCCAGCAGCCAAAGGAGGGGACAGGGAAGCGATGGCTACACCTTC.

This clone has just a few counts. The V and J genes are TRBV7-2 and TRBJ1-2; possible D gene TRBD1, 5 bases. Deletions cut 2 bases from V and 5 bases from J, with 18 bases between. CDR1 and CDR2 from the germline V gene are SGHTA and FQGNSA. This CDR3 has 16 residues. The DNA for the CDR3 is TGTGCCAGCAGCTTATCGCGAGCTGGGGGAGAGTATGGCTACACCTTC. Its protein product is CASSLSRAGGEYGYTF.

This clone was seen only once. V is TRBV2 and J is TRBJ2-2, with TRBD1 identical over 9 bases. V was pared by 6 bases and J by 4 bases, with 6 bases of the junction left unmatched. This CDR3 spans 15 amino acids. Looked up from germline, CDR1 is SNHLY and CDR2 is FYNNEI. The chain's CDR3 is CASRGDRARTGELFF. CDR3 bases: TGTGCCAGCAGGGGGGACAGGGCCCGCACCGGGGAGCTGTTTTTT.

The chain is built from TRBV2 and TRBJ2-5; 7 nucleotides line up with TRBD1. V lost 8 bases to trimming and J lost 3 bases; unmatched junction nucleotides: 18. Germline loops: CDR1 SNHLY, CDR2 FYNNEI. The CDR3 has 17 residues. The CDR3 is CASAYGRQGTPEETQYF. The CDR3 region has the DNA TGTGCCAGCGCCTATGGCCGACAGGGAACGCCTGAAGAGACCCAGTACTTC. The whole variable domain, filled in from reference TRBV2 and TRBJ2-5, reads EPEVTQTPSHQVTQMGQEVILRCVPISNHLYFYWYRQILGQKVEFLVSFYNNEISEKSEIFDDQFSVERPDGSNFTLKIRSTKLEDSAMYFCASAYGRQGTPEETQYFGPGTRLLVL.

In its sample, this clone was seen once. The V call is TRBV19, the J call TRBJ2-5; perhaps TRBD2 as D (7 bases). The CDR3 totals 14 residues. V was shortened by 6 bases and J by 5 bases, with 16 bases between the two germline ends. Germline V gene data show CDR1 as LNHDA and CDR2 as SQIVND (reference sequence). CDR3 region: CASRDGGAEETQYF. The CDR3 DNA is TGTGCCAGTAGAGATGGGGGGGCGGAGGAGACCCAGTACTTC. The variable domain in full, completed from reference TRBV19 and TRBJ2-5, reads DGGITQSPKYLFRKEGQNVTLSCEQNLNHDAMYWYRQDPGQGLRLIYYSQIVNDFQKGDIAEGYSVSREKKESFPLTVTSAQKNPTAFYLCASRDGGAEETQYFGPGTRLLVL.

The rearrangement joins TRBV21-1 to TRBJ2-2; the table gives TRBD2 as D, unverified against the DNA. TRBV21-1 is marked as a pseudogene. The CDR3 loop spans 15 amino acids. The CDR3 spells CASSKGRGNTGELFF. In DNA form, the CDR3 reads TGTGCCAGCAGCAAAGGTCGGGGTAACACCGGGGAGCTGTTTTTT.

The CDR3 sequence is CATSPGTSGNEQFF. The CDR3 DNA follows: TGTGCCACCAGCCCAGGGACTAGCGGGAATGAGCAGTTCTTC. The V gene is TRBV15, the J gene TRBJ2-1; TRBD2 agrees at 12 bases. The CDR3 loop spans 14 amino acids. Unmatched junction bases numbered 3, after V lost 5 bases and J lost 7 bases. Germline loops: CDR1 LNHNV, CDR2 YYDKDF (reference sequence).

CDR3 sequence reads: CASSRPELAGTDTQYF. The CDR3 DNA is TGTGCCAGCAGCAGGCCGGAACTAGCGGGCACAGATACGCAGTATTTT. The V gene is TRBV5-4, the J gene TRBJ2-3; 8 bases align to TRBD2. Trimming removed 4 bases from V and 1 base from J; junction bases left unmatched: 8. CDR1 SGHNT and CDR2 YYREEE come from the germline V gene (reference sequence). CDR3 length: 16 residues.

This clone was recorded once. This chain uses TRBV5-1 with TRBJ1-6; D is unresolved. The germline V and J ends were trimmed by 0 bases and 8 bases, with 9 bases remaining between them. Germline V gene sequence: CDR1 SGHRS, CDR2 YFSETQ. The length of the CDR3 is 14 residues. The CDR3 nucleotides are TGCGCCAGCAGCTTGGGACCTCTTGATTCACCCCTCCACTTT. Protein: CASSLGPLDSPLHF.

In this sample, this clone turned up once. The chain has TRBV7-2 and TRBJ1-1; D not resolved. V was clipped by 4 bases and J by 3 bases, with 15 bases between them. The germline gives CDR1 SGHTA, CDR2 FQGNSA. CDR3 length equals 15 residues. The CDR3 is CASSSRPPRDTEAFF. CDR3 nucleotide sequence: TGTGCCAGCAGCTCCAGACCGCCTCGGGACACTGAAGCTTTCTTT.